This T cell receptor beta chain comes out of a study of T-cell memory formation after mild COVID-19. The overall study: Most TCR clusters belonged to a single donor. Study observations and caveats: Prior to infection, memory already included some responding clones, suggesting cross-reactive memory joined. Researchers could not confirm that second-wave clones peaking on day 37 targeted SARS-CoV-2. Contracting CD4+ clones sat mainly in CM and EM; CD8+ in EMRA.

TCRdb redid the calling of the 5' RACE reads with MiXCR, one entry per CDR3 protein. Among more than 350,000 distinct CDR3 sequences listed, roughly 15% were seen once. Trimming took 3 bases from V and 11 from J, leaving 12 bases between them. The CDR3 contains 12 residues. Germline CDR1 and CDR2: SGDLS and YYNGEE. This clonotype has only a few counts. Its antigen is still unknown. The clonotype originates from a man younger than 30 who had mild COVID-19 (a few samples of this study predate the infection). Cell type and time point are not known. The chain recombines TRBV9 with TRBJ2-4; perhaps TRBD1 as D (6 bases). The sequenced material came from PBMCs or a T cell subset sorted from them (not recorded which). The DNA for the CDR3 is TGTGCCAGCAGCGGGGACCGACAGGTTCAGTACTTC. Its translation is CASSGDRQVQYF.